This T cell receptor beta chain emerged from a study of cytotoxic CD8 clonotypes in ibrutinib-treated CLL. Study-level findings and limits: Samples were collected at differing times from sustained-remission and progressing patients.

The germline gives CDR1 SGHRS, CDR2 YFSETQ. There are 14 residues in the CDR3. Trimming cost V 4 bases and J 4 bases, with 13 bases left between them. This table comes from immunoSEQ multiplex PCR, and its TCRdb copy is limited to in-frame clones, with some not included. The sample has 45,000 to 60,000 clones, over 55% seen once. Note on this clone: Its specificity is unknown.

This clonotype was obtained from a human donor with chronic lymphocytic leukemia. The V gene is TRBV5-1, the J gene TRBJ2-3, with a possible D match to TRBD2 (6 bases). The specimen comprised PBMCs, sampled after 24 months of ibrutinib treatment. The CDR3 DNA reads TGCGCCAGCAGCCCCGGGACTTACTCAGATACGCAGTATTTT. Translation: CASSPGTYSDTQYF.